This T cell receptor beta chain appears in the sequencing data of a study of T cell repertoires in cytomegalovirus infection. General study points: Adding up the frequency of public TCR beta families identified people who carried CMV plus the relevant HLA. HLA-C-restricted CMV clonotypes gave the most frequent clonotype in two of eight donors.

MiXCR was run by TCRdb on the reads, yielding one entry per CDR3 protein. Of some 450,000 distinct CDR3 sequences listed, approximately 31% are singletons. This clonotype was recorded a few times. Antigen specificity is unknown. The germline gives CDR1 SGHVS, CDR2 FNYEAQ. This CDR3 spans 13 amino acids. Trimming removed 6 bases from V and 0 bases from J, with 9 bases in between. The sample consisted of PBMCs. V gene TRBV7-6 combines with J gene TRBJ2-7, with D unresolved. This receptor was identified in a human donor in good health (CMV status not recorded). Some clones in this sample may be carry-over from other donors' samples. The CDR3 spells CASSSWDSYEQYF. Here the CDR3 DNA reads TGTGCCAGCAGTTCATGGGACTCCTACGAGCAGTACTTC. The entire variable domain, with the rest obtained from reference TRBV7-6 and TRBJ2-7, is as follows: GAGVSQSPRYKVTKRGQDVALRCDPISGHVSLYWYRQALGQGPEFLTYFNYEAQQDKSGLPNDRFSAERPEGSISTLTIQRTEQRDSAMYRCASSSWDSYEQYFGPGTRLTVT.